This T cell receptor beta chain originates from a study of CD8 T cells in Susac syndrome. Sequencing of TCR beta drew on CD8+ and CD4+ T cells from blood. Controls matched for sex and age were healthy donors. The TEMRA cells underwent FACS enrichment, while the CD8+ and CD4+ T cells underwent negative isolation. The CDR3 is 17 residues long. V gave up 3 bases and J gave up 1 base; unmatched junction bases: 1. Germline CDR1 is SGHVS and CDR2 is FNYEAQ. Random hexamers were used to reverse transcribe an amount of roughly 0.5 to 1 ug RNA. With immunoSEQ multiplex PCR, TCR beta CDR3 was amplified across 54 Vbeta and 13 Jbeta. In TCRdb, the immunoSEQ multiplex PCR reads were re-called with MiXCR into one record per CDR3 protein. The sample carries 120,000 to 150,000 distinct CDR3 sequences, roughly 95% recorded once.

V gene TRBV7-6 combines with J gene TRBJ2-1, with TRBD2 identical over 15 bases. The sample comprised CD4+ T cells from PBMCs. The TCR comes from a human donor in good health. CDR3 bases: TGTGCCAGCAGCTTTGGACTAGCGGGAGGGTCCTACAATGAGCAGTTCTTC. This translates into CASSFGLAGGSYNEQFF.